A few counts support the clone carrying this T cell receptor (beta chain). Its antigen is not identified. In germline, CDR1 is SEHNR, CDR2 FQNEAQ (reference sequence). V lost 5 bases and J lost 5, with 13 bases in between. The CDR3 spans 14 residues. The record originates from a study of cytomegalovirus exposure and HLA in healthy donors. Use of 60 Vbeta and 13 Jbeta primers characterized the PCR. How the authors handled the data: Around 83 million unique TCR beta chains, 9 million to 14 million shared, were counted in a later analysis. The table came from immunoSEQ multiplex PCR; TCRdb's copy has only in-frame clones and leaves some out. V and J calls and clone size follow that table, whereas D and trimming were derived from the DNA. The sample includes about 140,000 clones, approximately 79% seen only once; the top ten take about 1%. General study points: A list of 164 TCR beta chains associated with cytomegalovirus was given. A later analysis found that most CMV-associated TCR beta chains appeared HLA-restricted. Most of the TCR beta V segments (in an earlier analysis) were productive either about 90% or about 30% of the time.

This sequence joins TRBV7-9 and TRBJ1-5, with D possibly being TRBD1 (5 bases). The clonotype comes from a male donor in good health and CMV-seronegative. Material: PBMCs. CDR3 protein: CASSPSPGDQPQHF. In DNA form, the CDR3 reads TGTGCCAGCAGCCCCTCCCCGGGGGATCAGCCCCAGCATTTT.